This TCR beta chain was documented in a study of blood T cell repertoires in COVID-19. The assay was immunoSEQ multiplex PCR, and TCRdb's table has in-frame clones only and misses some. The sample has 110,000 to 150,000 clones; around 81% are singletons. Trimming removed 1 base at V and 0 bases at J, with 13 bases between. There are 16 residues in the CDR3. In germline, CDR1 is LGHNA, CDR2 YNFKEQ. This clone was recorded a few times. This clonotype was sampled from a human donor in a cohort sampled during active COVID-19. Sample: peripheral blood. The J gene is TRBJ2-7, the V gene TRBV4-2; weak D call: TRBD1 (6 bases). CDR3 nucleotides: TGTGCCAGCAGCCAAGGGTCAGGGGTGAACTCCTACGAGCAGTACTTC. It specifies CASSQGSGVNSYEQYF.